This T cell receptor (beta chain) was obtained from a study of tumor-infiltrating lymphocytes in primary liver carcinoma. In the study overall: Every patient in the cohort had a primary liver carcinoma. That carcinoma was treated by surgical resection. Notes on the study in general: CD4+ and CD8+ repertoires could not be compared in these unsorted bulk samples. Pairs of tumor regions overlapped more than tumor-adjacent and tumor-blood pairs did. The top-250-clone fraction was significantly higher in tumors than in blood (p = 0.039).

Worth noting for this clonotype: Its matching antigen is unknown. One junction end disagrees with the germline gene, perhaps due to a read error.

The CDR3 is 15 residues long. The germline gives CDR1 MGHRA, CDR2 YSYEKL. The source of the blood RNA was unsorted whole blood, and germline DNA was extracted as well. Total RNA (approximately 0.5 ug) served as template for TCR beta cDNA synthesis primed by a constant-region primer. Slightly modified ARM-PCR with three nested multiplex PCR rounds yielded TCR beta libraries. Each of the first two PCR rounds ran approximately 11 cycles with TRBV1-TRBV30 forward and C-beta reverse primers. TCRdb analysed the multiplex PCR reads with MiXCR anew, one entry per CDR3 protein. Of 300,000 to 350,000 distinct CDR3 sequences in the sample, 65% were seen once.

The receptor's source is a man aged 35-49 years with primary liver carcinoma and hepatitis B virus infection. The sample taken for sequencing was peripheral blood. The J gene is TRBJ2-1, the V gene TRBV4-1, with D tentatively TRBD1 (5 bases). CDR3 bases: TGCGCCAGCAGCCCCGTCAGCGACCAGGGAAATGAGGAGTTCTTC. Translating it yields CASSPVSDQGNEEFF.